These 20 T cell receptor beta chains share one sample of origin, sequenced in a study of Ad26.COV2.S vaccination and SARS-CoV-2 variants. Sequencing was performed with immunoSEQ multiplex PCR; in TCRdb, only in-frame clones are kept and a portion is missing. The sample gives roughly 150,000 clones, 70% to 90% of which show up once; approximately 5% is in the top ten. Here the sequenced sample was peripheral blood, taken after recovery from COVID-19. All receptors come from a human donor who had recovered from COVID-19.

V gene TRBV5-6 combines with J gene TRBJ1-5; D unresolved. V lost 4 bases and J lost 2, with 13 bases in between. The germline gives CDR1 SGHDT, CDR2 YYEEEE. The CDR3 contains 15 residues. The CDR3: CASSPHGVGNQPQHF. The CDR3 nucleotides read TGTGCCAGCAGCCCCCACGGGGTCGGCAATCAGCCCCAGCATTTT.

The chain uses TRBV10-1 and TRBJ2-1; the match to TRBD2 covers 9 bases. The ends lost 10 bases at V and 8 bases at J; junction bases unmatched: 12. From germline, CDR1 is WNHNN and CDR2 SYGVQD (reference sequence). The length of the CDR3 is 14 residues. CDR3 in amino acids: CATSGTSSMDEQFF. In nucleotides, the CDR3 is TGCGCCACGTCGGGGACTAGCAGCATGGATGAGCAGTTCTTC.

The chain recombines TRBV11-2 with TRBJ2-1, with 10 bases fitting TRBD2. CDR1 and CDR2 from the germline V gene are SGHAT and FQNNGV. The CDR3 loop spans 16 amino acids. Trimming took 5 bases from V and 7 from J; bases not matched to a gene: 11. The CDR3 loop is CASSLPGLAGVNEQFF. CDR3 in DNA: TGTGCCAGCAGCCTACCGGGCCTAGCGGGGGTGAATGAGCAGTTCTTC. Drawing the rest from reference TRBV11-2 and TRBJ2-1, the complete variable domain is EAGVAQSPRYKIIEKRQSVAFWCNPISGHATLYWYQQILGQGPKLLIQFQNNGVVDDSQLPKDRFSAERLKGVDSTLKIQPAKLEDSAVYLCASSLPGLAGVNEQFFGPGTRLTVL.

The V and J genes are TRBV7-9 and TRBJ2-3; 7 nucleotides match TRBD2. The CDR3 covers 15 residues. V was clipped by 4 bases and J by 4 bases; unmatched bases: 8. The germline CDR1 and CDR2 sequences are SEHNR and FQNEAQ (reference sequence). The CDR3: CASSWKRGGADTQYF. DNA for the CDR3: TGTGCCAGCAGCTGGAAGCGGGGAGGGGCAGATACGCAGTATTTT.

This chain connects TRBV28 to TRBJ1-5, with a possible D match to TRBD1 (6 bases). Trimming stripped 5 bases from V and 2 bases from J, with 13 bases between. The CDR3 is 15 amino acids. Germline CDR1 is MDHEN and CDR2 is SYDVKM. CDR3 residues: CASSPTGWGNQPQHF. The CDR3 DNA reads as TGTGCCAGCAGTCCAACAGGGTGGGGCAATCAGCCCCAGCATTTT.

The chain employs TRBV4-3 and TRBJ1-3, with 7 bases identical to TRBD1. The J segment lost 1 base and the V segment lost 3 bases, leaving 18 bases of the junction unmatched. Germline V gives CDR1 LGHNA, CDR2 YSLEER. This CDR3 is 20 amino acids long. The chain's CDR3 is CASSQSRDSEVYISGNTIYF. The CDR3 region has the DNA TGCGCCAGCAGCCAGTCCCGGGACAGCGAAGTTTATATTTCTGGAAACACCATATATTTT.

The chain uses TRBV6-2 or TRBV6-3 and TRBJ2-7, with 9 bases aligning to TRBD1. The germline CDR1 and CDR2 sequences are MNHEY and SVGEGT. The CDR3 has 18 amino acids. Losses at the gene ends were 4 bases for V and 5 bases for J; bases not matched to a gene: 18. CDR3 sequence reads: CASSSPKTGTGFGHEQYF. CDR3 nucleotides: TGTGCCAGCAGTTCACCCAAGACCGGGACAGGGTTTGGTCACGAGCAGTACTTC.

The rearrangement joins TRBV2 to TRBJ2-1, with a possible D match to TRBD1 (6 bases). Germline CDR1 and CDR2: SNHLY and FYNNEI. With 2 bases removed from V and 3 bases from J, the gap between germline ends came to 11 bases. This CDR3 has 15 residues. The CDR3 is CASSERQVIYNEQFF. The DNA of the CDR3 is TGTGCCAGCAGTGAAAGACAGGTAATCTACAATGAGCAGTTCTTC.

CDR3 DNA: TGCAGCGTTGAAGTAGGGGGCGGGGATACGCAGTATTTT. As protein: CSVEVGGGDTQYF. J is TRBJ2-3 and V is TRBV29-1; 7 bases line up with TRBD1. Germline CDR1 reads SQVTM; CDR2 reads ANQGSEA. This CDR3 spans 13 amino acids. Germline trimming cut 1 base from V and 6 bases from J; bases unmatched to any gene: 4.

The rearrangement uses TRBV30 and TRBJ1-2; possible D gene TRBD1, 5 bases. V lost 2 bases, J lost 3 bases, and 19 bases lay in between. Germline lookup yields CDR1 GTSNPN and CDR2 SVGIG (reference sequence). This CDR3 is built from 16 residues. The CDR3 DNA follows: TGTGCCTGGAGTCAGTTTCTTCAGGGTTTAGACTATGGCTACACCTTC. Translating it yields CAWSQFLQGLDYGYTF.

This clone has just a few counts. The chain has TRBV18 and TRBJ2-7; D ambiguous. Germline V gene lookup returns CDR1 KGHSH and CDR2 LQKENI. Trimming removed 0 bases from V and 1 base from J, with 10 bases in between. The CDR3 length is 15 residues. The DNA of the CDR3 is TGTGCCAGCTCACCACCCCGGGCCAGATCCTACGAGCAGTACTTC. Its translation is CASSPPRARSYEQYF.

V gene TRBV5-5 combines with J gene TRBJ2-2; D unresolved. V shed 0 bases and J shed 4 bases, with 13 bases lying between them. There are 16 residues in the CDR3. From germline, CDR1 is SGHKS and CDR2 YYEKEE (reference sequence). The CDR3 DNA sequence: TGTGCCAGCAGCTTGGGGGTAGGGCGTCGCACCGGGGAGCTGTTTTTT. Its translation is CASSLGVGRRTGELFF.

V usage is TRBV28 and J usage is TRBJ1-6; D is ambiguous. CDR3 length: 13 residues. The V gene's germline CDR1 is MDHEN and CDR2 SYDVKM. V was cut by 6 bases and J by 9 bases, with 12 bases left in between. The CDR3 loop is CASSPGRGSPLHF. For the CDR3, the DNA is TGTGCCAGCAGCCCCGGCCGGGGTTCACCCCTCCACTTT. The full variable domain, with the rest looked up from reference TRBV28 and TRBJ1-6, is DVKVTQSSRYLVKRTGEKVFLECVQDMDHENMFWYRQDPGLGLRLIYFSYDVKMKEKGDIPEGYSVSREKKERFSLILESASTNQTSMYLCASSPGRGSPLHFGNGTRLTVT.

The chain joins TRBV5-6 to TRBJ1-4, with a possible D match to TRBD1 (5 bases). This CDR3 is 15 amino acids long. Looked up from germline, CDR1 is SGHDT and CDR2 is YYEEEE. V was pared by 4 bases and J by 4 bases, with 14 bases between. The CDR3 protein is CASSGPGRDNEKLFF. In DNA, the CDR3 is TGTGCCAGCAGCGGTCCGGGACGCGATAATGAAAAACTGTTTTTT. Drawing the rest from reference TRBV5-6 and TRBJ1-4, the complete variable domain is DAGVTQSPTHLIKTRGQQVTLRCSPKSGHDTVSWYQQALGQGPQFIFQYYEEEERQRGNFPDRFSGHQFPNYSSELNVNALLLGDSALYLCASSGPGRDNEKLFFGSGTQLSVL.

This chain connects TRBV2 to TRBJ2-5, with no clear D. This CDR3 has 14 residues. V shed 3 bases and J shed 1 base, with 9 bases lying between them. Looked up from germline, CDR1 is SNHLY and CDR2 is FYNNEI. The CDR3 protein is CASSDNDVQETQYF. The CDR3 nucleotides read TGTGCCAGCAGTGATAATGATGTCCAAGAGACCCAGTACTTC.

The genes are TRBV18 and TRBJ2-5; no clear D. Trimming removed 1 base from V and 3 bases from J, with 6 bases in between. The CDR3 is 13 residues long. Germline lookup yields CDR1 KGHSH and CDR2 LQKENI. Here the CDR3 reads CASSPLQEETQYF. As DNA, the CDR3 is TGTGCCAGCTCACCACTTCAGGAAGAGACCCAGTACTTC.

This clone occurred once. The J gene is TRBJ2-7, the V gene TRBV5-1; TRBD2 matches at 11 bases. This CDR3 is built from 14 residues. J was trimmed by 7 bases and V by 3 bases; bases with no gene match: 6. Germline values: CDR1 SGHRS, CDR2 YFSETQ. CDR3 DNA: TGCGCCAGCAGCTCGGGACTAGCGGCGAGGGAGCAGTACTTC. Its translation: CASSSGLAAREQYF. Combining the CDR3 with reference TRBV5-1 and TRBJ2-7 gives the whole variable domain KAGVTQTPRYLIKTRGQQVTLSCSPISGHRSVSWYQQTPGQGLQFLFEYFSETQRNKGNFPGRFSGRQFSNSRSEMNVSTLELGDSALYLCASSSGLAAREQYFGPGTRLTVT.

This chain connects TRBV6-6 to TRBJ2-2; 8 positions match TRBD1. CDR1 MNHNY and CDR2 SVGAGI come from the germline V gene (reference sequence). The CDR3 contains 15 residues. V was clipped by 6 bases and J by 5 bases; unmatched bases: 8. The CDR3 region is CASSPTGEETGELFF. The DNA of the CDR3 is TGTGCCAGCAGCCCGACAGGGGAAGAAACCGGGGAGCTGTTTTTT.

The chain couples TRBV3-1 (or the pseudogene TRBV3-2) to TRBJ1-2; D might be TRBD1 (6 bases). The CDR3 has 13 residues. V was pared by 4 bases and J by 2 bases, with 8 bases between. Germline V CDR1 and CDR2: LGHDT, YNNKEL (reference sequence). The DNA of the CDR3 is TGTGCCAGCAGCCCCACAGGGAACTATGGCTACACCTTC. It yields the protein CASSPTGNYGYTF.

CDR3 bases: TGTGCCAGCAAACCGGGACGGGAGAACACTGAAGCTTTCTTT. It codes for CASKPGRENTEAFF. The rearrangement links TRBV6-4 to TRBJ1-1; perhaps TRBD1 as D (5 bases). The CDR3 is 14 residues long. Trimming shortened V by 7 bases and J by 1 base, and 13 bases separated the two germline ends. The germline CDR1 and CDR2 sequences are MRHNA and SNTAGT.